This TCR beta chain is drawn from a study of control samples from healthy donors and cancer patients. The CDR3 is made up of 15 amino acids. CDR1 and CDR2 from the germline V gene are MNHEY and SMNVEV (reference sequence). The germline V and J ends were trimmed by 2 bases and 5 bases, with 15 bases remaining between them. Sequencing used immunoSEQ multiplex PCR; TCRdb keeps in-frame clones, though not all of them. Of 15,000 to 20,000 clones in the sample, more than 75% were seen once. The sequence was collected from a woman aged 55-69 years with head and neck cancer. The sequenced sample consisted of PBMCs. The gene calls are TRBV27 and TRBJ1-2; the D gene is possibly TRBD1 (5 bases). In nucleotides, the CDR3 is TGTGCCAGCAGTTTACTGGAGGGACCTAGGTATGGCTACACCTTC. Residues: CASSLLEGPRYGYTF.